This TCR beta chain was captured in a study of CD8 T cells in Susac syndrome. Study-wide findings and caveats: It was acknowledged by the study that relatively few individuals were included in its TCR sequencing and HLA analysis.

TCR beta was sequenced from blood CD8+ and CD4+ T cells. Points on this clonotype: Its antigen is not identified.

RNA was extracted with the RNeasy kit, and a quantity of 0.5 to 1 ug was reverse transcribed using random hexamers. TCR beta CDR3 was amplified by immunoSEQ covering 54 Vbeta and 13 Jbeta. One entry per CDR3 protein, called by TCRdb with MiXCR from the immunoSEQ multiplex PCR reads. The sample records about 150,000 distinct CDR3 sequences, about 95% being singletons. In germline, CDR1 is SQVTM, CDR2 ANQGSEA. The CDR3 has 11 residues. With 5 bases removed from V and 9 bases from J, the gap between germline ends came to 11 bases. This TCR derives from a human donor with multiple sclerosis. The sequencing sample was made of CD8+ T cells from PBMCs. The chain has TRBV29-1 and TRBJ2-1, with D perhaps matching TRBD2 (6 bases). This CDR3 reads CSVPGTFEQFF. In DNA form, the CDR3 reads TGCAGCGTTCCCGGGACTTTTGAGCAGTTCTTC.